This T cell receptor (beta chain) was captured in a study of shared clonotypes between healthy human individuals. Study overall: CD4 naive cells filled three plates per donor, CD4 memory three, CD8 naive two and CD8 memory one. Overall study findings and caveats: For naive CD4 cells, around 5.1% of clonotypes were shared across a handful of donors.

The V gene lost 0 bases and the J gene lost 2 bases, with 3 bases spanning the gap. CDR3 length: 13 residues. CDR1 SEHNR and CDR2 FQNEAQ come from the germline V gene (reference sequence). With regard to this clone: The antigen remains unidentified. At the DNA level, this CDR3 is encoded by other sequences in the same sample as well.

Assay execution proceeded at the deep level. This table comes from immunoSEQ multiplex PCR, and its TCRdb copy is limited to in-frame clones, with some not included. The table lists 2 million to 2.5 million clones, about nine tenths of them singletons. The chain joins TRBV7-9 to TRBJ2-3; no clear D. This receptor was identified in a man aged 18 to 30 in good health. Some clones in this sample may be carry-over from other donors' samples. Material: naive CD4+ T cells from PBMCs. Subset meaning: CD45RA+ positively selected. In DNA form, the CDR3 reads TGTGCCAGCAGCTTAGCCAACACAGATACGCAGTATTTT. Translated, it gives CASSLANTDTQYF.